Sequencing of this T cell receptor beta chain was carried out in a study of blood T cell repertoires in COVID-19. The overall study: The cDNA or gDNA used as material had been derived from T cells, B-cell-depleted T cells, or PBMCs.

This clone was found a few times. Original data processing: It was from reference gene primer amplification that nucleated cell counts were estimated. Repertoires were generated with immunoSEQ multiplex PCR, while TCRdb's copy carries only in-frame clones and drops some. The V and J calls and clone size come from that table; D and trimming were worked out from the DNA. The sample carries some 150,000 clones, approximately 85% recorded once. CDR1 SGHNT and CDR2 YENEEA come from the germline V gene. The CDR3 sequence is 13 residues long. V lost 4 bases, J lost 2 bases, and 8 bases lay in between. The sample consisted of peripheral blood. V and J are TRBV11-3 and TRBJ1-1, with D possibly TRBD1 on 6 matching bases. The receptor's source is a man aged 55-75 years who had recovered from COVID-19. DNA of the CDR3: TGTGCCAGCAGCTGGACAGCAAACACTGAAGCTTTCTTT. Amino acids: CASSWTANTEAFF.